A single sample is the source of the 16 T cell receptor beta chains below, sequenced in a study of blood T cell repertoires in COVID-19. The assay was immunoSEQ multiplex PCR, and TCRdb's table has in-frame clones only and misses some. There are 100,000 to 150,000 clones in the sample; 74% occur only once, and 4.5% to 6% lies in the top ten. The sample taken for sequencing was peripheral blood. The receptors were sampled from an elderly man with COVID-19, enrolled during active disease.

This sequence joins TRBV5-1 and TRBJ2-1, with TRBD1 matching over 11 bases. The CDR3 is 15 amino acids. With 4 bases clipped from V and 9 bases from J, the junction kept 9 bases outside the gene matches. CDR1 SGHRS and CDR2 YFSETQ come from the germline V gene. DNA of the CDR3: TGCGCCAGCAGCCATAACGGACAGGGGGCGGGTGAGCAGTTCTTC. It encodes CASSHNGQGAGEQFF.

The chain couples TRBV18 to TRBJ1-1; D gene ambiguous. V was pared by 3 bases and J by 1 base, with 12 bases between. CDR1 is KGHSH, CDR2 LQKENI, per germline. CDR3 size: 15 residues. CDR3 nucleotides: TGTGCCAGCTCACCCGACACCAACAGGAACACTGAAGCTTTCTTT. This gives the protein CASSPDTNRNTEAFF.

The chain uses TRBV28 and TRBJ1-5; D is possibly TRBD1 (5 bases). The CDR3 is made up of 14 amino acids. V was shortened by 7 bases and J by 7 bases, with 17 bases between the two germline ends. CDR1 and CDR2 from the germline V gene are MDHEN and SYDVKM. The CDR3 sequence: CASNPGGVKQPQHF. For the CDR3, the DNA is TGTGCCAGCAATCCTGGGGGGGTTAAGCAGCCCCAGCATTTT.

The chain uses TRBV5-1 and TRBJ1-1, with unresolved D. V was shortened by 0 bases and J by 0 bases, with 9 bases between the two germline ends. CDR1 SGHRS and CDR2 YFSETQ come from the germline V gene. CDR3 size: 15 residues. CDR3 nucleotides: TGCGCCAGCAGCTTGGTGGCAGGCTTGAACACTGAAGCTTTCTTT. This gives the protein CASSLVAGLNTEAFF. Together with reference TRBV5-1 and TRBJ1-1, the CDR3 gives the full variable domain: KAGVTQTPRYLIKTRGQQVTLSCSPISGHRSVSWYQQTPGQGLQFLFEYFSETQRNKGNFPGRFSGRQFSNSRSEMNVSTLELGDSALYLCASSLVAGLNTEAFFGQGTRLTVV.

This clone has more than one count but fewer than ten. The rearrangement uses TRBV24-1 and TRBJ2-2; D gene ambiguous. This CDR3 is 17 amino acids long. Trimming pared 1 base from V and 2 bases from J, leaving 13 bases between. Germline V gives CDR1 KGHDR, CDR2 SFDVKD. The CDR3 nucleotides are TGTGCCACCAGTGATTTTCTCACAGAAATTAACACCGGGGAGCTGTTTTTT. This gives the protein CATSDFLTEINTGELFF.

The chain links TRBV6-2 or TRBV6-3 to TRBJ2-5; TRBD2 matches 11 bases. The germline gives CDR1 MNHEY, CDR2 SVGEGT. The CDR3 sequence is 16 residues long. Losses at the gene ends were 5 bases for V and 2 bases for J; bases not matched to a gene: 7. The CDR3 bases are TGTGCCAGCAGTCCCAGGACTAGCGGGCTTCAAGAGACCCAGTACTTC. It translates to CASSPRTSGLQETQYF.

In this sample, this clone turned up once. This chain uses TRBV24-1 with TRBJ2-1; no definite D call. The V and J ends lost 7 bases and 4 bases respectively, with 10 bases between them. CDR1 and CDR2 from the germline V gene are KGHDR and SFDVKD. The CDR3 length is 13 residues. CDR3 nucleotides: TGTGCCACCAGCGAAACAGTATACAATGAGCAGTTCTTC. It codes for CATSETVYNEQFF.

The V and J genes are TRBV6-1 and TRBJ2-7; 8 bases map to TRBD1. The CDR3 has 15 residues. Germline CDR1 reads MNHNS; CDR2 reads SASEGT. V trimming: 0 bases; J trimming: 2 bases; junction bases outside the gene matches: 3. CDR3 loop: CASSEAAGGAYEQYF. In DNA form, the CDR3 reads TGTGCCAGCAGTGAAGCTGCAGGGGGCGCCTACGAGCAGTACTTC.

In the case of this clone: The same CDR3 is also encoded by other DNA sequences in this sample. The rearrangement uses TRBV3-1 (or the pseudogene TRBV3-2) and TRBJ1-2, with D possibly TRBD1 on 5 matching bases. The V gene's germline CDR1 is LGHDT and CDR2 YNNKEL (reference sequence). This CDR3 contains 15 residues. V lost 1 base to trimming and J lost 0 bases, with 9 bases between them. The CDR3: CASSQGGGANYGYTF. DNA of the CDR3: TGTGCCAGCAGCCAAGGGGGAGGGGCTAACTATGGCTACACCTTC.

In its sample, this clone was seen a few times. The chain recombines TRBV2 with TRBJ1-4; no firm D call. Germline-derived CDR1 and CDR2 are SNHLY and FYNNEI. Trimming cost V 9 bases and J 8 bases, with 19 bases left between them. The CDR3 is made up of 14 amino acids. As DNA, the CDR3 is TGTGCCAGTTCCCCCAGGAAGACATACGAAAAACTGTTTTTT. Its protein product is CASSPRKTYEKLFF.

In DNA, the CDR3 is TGTGCCAGCAGCCTCAGGGCCAGCTTGGGATCACCCCTCCACTTT. Translated, it gives CASSLRASLGSPLHF. The chain uses TRBV7-8 and TRBJ1-6, with D possibly being TRBD1 (5 bases). The CDR3 loop spans 15 amino acids. Germline assignment: CDR1 SGHVS and CDR2 FQNEAQ. The ends were cut back, 5 bases at V and 10 bases at J, with 18 bases in the middle.

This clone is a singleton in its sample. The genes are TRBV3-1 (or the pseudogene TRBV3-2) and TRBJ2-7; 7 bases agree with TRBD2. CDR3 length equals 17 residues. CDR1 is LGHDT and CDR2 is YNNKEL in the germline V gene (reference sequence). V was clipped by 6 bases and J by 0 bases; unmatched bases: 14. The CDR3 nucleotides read TGTGCCAGCAGTCCTAAAATATACACTAGCGACTCCTACGAGCAGTACTTC. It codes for CASSPKIYTSDSYEQYF.

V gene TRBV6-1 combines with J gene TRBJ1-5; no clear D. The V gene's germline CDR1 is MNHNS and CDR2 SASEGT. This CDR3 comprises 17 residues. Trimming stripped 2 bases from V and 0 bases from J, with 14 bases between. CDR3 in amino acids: CASSEPQNPYSNQPQHF. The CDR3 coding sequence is TGTGCCAGCAGTGAACCACAAAACCCGTATAGCAATCAGCCCCAGCATTTT.

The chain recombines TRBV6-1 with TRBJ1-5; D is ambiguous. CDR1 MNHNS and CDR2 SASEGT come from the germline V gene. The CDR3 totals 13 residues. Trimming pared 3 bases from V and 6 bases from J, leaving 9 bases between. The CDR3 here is CASSDRTFQPQHF. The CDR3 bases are TGTGCCAGCAGTGACCGAACTTTTCAGCCCCAGCATTTT.

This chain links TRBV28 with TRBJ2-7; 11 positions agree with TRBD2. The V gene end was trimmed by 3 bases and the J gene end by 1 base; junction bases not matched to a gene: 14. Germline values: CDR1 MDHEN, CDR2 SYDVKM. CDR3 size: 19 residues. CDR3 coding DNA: TGTGCCAGCAGTTTTGGCCTGACGTTGGGACTAGCGGATTCCTACGAGCAGTACTTC. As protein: CASSFGLTLGLADSYEQYF.

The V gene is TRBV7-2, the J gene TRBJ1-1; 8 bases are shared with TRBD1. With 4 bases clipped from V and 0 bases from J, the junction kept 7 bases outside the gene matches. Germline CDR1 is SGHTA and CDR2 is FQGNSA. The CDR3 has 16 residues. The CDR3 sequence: CASSSDPTGVNTEAFF. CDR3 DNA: TGTGCCAGCAGCTCGGACCCGACAGGGGTGAACACTGAAGCTTTCTTT.